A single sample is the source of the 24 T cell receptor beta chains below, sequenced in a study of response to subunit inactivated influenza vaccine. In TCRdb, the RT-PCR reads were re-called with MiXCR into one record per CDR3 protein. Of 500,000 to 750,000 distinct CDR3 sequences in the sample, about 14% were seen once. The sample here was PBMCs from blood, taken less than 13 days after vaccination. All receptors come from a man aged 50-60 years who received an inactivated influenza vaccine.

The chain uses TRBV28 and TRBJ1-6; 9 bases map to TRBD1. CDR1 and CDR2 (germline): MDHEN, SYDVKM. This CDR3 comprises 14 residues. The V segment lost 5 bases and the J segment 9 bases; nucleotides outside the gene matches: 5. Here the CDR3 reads CASSPGDRVSPLHF. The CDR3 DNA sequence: TGTGCCAGCAGTCCCGGGGACAGGGTTTCACCCCTCCACTTT.

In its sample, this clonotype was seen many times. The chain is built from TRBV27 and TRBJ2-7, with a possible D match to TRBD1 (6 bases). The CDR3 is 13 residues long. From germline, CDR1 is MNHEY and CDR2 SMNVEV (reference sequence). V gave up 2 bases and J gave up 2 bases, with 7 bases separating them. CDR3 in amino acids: CASSLQGPYEQYF. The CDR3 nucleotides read TGTGCCAGCAGTTTACAGGGGCCCTACGAGCAGTACTTC.

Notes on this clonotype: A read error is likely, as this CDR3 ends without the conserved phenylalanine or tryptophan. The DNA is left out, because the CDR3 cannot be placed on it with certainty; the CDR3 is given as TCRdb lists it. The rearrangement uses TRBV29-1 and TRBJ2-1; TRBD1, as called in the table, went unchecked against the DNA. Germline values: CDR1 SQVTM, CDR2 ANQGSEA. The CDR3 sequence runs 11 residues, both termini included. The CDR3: CSVDRGQDPFS.

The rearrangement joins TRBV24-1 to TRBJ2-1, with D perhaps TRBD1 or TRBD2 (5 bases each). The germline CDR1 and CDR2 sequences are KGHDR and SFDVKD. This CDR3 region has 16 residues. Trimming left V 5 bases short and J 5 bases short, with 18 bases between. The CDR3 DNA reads TGTGCCACCAGTGGGGCCAGCAGAGGGGCCCACAATGAGCAGTTCTTC. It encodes CATSGASRGAHNEQFF.

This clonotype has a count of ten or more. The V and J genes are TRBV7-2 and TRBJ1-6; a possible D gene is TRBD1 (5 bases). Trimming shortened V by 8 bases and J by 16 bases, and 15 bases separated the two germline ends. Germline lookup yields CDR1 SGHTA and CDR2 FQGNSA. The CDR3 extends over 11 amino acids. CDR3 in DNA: TGTGCCAGCTCGTCTGCCCAGGGTCTCCACTTT. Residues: CASSSAQGLHF.

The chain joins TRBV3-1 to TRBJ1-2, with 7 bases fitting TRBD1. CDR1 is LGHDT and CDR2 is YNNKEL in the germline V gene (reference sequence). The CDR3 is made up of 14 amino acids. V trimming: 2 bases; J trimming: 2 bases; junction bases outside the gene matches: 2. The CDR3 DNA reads TGTGCCAGCAGCCAACAGACAGGGAACTATGGCTACACCTTC. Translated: CASSQQTGNYGYTF.

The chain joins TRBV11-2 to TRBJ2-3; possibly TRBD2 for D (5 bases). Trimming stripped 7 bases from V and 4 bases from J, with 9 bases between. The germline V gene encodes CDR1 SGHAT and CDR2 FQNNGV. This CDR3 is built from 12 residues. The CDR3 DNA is TGTGCCAGCATGTCGGGATCAGATACGCAGTATTTT. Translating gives CASMSGSDTQYF.

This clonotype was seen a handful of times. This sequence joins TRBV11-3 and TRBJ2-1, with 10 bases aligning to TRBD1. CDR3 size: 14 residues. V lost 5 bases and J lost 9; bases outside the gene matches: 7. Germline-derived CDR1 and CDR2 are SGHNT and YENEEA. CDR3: CASSPETGGVEQFF. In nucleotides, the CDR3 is TGTGCCAGCAGCCCAGAGACAGGGGGCGTTGAGCAGTTCTTC.

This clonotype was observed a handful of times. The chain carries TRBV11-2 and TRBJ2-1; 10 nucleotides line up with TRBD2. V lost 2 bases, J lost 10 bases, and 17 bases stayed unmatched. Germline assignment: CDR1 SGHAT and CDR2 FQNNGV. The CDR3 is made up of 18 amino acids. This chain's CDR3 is CASSLYSIAGGAGGEQFF. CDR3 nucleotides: TGTGCCAGCAGCTTATATTCTATAGCGGGAGGAGCGGGGGGGGAGCAGTTCTTC. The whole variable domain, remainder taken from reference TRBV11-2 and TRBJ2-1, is EAGVAQSPRYKIIEKRQSVAFWCNPISGHATLYWYQQILGQGPKLLIQFQNNGVVDDSQLPKDRFSAERLKGVDSTLKIQPAKLEDSAVYLCASSLYSIAGGAGGEQFFGPGTRLTVL.

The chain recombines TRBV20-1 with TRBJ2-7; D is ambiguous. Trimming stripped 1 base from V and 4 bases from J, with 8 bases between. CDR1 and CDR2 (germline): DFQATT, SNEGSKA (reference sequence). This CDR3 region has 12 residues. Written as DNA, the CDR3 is TGCAGTGCTAGAGGAACAGAGTACGAGCAGTACTTC. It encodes CSARGTEYEQYF.

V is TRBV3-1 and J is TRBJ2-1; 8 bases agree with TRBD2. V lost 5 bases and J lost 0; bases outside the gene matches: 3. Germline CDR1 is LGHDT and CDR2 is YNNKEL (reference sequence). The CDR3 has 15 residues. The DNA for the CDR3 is TGTGCCAGCAGCATCGGGACTAGCTCCTACAATGAGCAGTTCTTC. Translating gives CASSIGTSSYNEQFF.

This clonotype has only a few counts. DNA for the CDR3: TGTGCCATCAGTGAGTCGACTTTGGGTTTGGATGAGCAGTTCTTC. It translates to CAISESTLGLDEQFF. The rearrangement links TRBV10-3 to TRBJ2-1; D is ambiguous. The V end was cut by 0 bases, the J end by 8 bases, with 14 bases between. CDR1 ENHRY and CDR2 SYGVKD come from the germline V gene. The CDR3 consists of 15 residues.

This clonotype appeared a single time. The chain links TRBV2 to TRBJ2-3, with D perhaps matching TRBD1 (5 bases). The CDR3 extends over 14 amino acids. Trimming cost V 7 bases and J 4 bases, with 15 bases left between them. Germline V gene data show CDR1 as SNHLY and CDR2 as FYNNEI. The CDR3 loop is CASIRALSSDTQYF. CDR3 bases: TGTGCCAGCATCAGGGCCCTGAGCTCAGATACGCAGTATTTT.

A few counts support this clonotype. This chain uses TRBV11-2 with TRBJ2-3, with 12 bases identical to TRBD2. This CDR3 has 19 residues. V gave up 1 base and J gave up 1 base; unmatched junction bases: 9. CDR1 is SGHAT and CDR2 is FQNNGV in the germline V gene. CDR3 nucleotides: TGTGCCAGCAGCTTAGGTCGACTAGCGGGGGTCTCTGGCACAGATACGCAGTATTTT. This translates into CASSLGRLAGVSGTDTQYF. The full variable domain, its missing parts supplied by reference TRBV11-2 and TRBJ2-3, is EAGVAQSPRYKIIEKRQSVAFWCNPISGHATLYWYQQILGQGPKLLIQFQNNGVVDDSQLPKDRFSAERLKGVDSTLKIQPAKLEDSAVYLCASSLGRLAGVSGTDTQYFGPGTRLTVL.

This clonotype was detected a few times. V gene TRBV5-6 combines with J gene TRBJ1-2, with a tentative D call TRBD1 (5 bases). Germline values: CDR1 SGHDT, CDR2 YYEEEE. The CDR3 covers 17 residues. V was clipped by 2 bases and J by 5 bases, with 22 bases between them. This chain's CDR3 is CASSLPAGRLREYGYTF. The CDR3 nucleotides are TGTGCCAGCAGCTTACCAGCAGGGCGATTGCGTGAATATGGCTACACCTTC.

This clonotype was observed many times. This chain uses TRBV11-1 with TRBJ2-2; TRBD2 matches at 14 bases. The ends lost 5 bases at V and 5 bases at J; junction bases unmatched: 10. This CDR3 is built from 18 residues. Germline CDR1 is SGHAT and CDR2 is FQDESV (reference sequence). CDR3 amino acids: CASSNSGLAGVATGELFF. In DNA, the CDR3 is TGTGCCAGCAGCAACTCGGGACTAGCGGGAGTTGCGACCGGGGAGCTGTTTTTT.

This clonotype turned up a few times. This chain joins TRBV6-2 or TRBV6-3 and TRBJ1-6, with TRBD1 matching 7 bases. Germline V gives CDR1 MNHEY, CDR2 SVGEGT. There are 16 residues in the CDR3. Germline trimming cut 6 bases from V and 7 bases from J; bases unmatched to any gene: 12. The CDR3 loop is CASSSYRGRLNSPLHF. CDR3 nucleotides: TGTGCCAGCAGCAGTTACAGGGGACGGCTAAATTCACCCCTCCACTTT.

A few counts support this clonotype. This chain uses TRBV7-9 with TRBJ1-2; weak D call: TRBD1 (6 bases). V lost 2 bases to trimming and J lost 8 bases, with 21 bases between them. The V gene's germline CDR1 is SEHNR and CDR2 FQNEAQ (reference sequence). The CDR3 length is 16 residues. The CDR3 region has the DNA TGTGCCAGCAGCTTAAGACAGGCGCCGGAGGGAGGCGGCTACACCTTC. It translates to CASSLRQAPEGGGYTF.

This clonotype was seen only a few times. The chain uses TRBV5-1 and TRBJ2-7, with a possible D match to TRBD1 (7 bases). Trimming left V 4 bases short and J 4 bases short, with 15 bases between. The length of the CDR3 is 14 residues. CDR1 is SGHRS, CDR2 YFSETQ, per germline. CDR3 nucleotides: TGCGCCAGCAGCATCCGGGACAGCGGGTACGAGCAGTACTTC. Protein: CASSIRDSGYEQYF.

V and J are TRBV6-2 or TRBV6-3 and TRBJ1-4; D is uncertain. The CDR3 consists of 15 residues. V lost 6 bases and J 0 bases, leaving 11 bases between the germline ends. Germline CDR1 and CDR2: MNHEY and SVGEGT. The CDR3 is CASRPHQSTNEKLFF. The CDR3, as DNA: TGTGCCAGCAGGCCACACCAATCAACTAATGAAAAACTGTTTTTT.

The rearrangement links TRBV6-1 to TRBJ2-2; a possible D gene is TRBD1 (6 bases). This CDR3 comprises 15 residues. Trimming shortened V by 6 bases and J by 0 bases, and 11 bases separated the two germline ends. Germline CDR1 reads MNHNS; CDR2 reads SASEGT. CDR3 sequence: CASRSRTANTGELFF. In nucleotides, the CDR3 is TGTGCCAGCAGATCTAGGACAGCGAACACCGGGGAGCTGTTTTTT.

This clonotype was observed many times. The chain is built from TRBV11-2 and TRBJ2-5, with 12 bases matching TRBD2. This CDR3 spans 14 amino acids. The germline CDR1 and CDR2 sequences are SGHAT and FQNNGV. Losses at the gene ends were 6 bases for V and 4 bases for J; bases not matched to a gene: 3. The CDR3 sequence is CASSLAGGRETQYF. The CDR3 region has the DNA TGTGCCAGCAGTCTAGCGGGAGGGAGAGAGACCCAGTACTTC.

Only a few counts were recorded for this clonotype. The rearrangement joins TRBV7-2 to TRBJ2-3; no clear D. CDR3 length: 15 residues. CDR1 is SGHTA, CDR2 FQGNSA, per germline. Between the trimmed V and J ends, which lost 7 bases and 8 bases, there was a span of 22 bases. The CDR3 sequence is CASTTGPNTPGTQYF. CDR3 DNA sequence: TGTGCCAGCACTACCGGGCCAAACACTCCCGGTACGCAGTATTTT.

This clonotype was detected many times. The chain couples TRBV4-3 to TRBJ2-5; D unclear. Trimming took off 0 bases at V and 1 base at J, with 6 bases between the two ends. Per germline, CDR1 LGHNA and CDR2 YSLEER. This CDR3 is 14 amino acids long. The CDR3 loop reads CASSQDRFQETQYF. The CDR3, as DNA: TGCGCCAGCAGCCAAGACAGGTTCCAAGAGACCCAGTACTTC.